The clone carrying this T cell receptor (beta chain) is labeled medium-sized. The record originates from a study of metastatic and nonmetastatic thyroid tumors. The germline gives CDR1 GTSNPN, CDR2 SVGIG (reference sequence). With 5 bases clipped from V and 3 bases from J, the junction kept 6 bases outside the gene matches. This CDR3 region has 14 residues. Through MiXCR, TCRdb re-clonotyped the PCR reads. This sample has around 27,000 clones, with about 15% found just once. Among the patients, none had received any treatment before thyroid surgery. This sequence was found in a female donor with papillary thyroid cancer or a benign thyroid nodule (not recorded which). Some clones in this sample may be carry-over from other donors' samples. Input material: blood. J is TRBJ2-7 and V is TRBV30; 11 bases agree with TRBD1. The CDR3 nucleotides read TGTGCCTGGGGCGCGGGGACAGGGGGCTACGAGCAGTACTTC. Translated, it gives CAWGAGTGGYEQYF.